This section outlines one TCR beta chain sequence together with its context. No antigen is known for it. Base-call qualities are not available, and no considerably larger clone is one nucleotide away. Using the deep immunoSEQ assay, multiplex PCR amplified TCR CDR3 regions from genomic DNA. Extracted genomic DNA from each cell subset was spread evenly across all wells of several immunoSEQ 96-well plates, with each plate serving as a replicate. For sorted subsets, 200 ng of genomic DNA, equivalent to roughly 30,000 T cell genomes, went into each replicate PCR. Purified libraries were quantified with a Qubit 3.0 fluorometer, sized on a Bioanalyzer 2100, and re-quantified with the KAPA Library Quantification kit. Every immunoSEQ 96-well plate was sequenced on a separate single-read 150-cycle Illumina NextSeq 550 flow cell. As for the authors' bioinformatics: Because the immunoSEQ output held only junctional sequences and lacked quality scores, the filtering could not match the filtering applied to full-length reads. Sequences were annotated with PyIR, a Python wrapper for IgBLAST v1.9, using IMGT germline references to assign V/J genes and CDR3. Reads were removed for weak V/J assignments (E-value above 1e-6), missing CDR3, stop codons, out-of-frame junctions, or ambiguous translated residues. V3J clonotypes were defined as sequences sharing the same inferred V gene, J gene, and CDR3 amino acid sequence. Percentage overlap between repertoires was computed as shared unique clonotypes divided by the size of the smaller repertoire. Three approaches were used to assess repertoire richness: RTK rarefaction, the Chao1 estimator, and Recon v2.1 estimates of unobserved clonotypes. Generation probabilities were computed with OLGA for all TCRbeta clonotypes obtained by the gDNA method from a handful of donors. TCRdb re-hosts the immuneACCESS table, in-frame sequences only. Its copies lack some clones; in the studies checked, an unresolved V gene accounts for under half of them, and the cause for the rest is not known. V, J and clone size reflect that table, while D and trimming were determined from the DNA. The sample table lists a few million clones, approximately 95% of them with a count of one. The ten largest clonotypes hold around 0.13% of the sample.

The donors were healthy, HIV-negative adults who had no recently reported acute infections or vaccinations. Every donor was a Caucasian adult residing in Nashville, Tennessee, USA. CD4+ T cells were enriched by magnetic negative selection, after which naive cells were positively selected on CD45RA and the negative fraction was taken as the memory subset. Blood was collected by leukapheresis, and PBMCs were isolated by Ficoll-Histopaque density gradient centrifugation and then cryopreserved in liquid nitrogen vapor phase. Analytical flow cytometry was used to check the purity and quantity of every magnetically sorted T cell population. Genomic DNA was isolated from every sorted fraction and measured by UV absorbance on a Nanodrop 2000c. From a lookup of the germline V gene (reference sequence), CDR1 and CDR2 are SGHNT and YYREEE. Taken from cysteine to phenylalanine, the CDR3 has 16 residues. Only the CDR3 DNA is retained, 48 bases long and in frame from the first base. Trimmed from V: 0 bases; trimmed from J: 3 bases; junction bases lacking a gene match: 6.

The data derive from a study of shared clonotypes between healthy human individuals (TCRdb year 2020). Study-level background: Two women and a few men aged 18 to 49 years were included in the cohort. Leukapheresis yielded between about 0.94 and 8.9 billion PBMCs per donor. To estimate repertoire size and how much clonotype sharing occurs between individuals, the study deeply sequenced the blood TCR repertoires of roughly 5 healthy adults. Per donor, three plates each were used for CD4 naive and CD4 memory, two for CD8 naive, and one for CD8 memory. To increase sequencing depth and limit assay-specific biases, TCR repertoire library preparation and sequencing were carried out by different laboratories using diverse techniques. The investigation overall reported the following: Across a handful of donors, around 5% of naive CD4, approximately 3.5% of naive CD8, around 2.5% of memory CD4, and approximately 0.4% of memory CD8 clonotypes were shared. Sampling was restricted to blood, and TCR repertoires in tissues likely differ from the TCR repertoires found in blood. Larger estimated clonotype richness was generally found for naive subsets than for memory subsets. The genetic and exposure-history diversity represented was limited by the small number of donors. Incomplete sequencing was indicated by rarefaction of sorted-subset datasets, despite the large sequencing depth. Pairwise subsampling indicated that sequencing depth was expected to affect the degree of clonotype sharing among donors. Compared with non-shared clonotypes, the clonotypes found in all four sorted-subset donors had higher generation probabilities.

The sequence came from a man aged 18 to 30 in good health. Source material: naive CD4+ T cells sorted from blood. The cell subset or site label for this specimen denotes: CD45RA+ positively selected. The chain joins TRBV5-4 to TRBJ2-3; 8 of the junction bases match TRBD1. At the DNA level, the sequence is TGTGCCAGCAGCTTGGACAGGGGGTTTAGTACAGATACGCAGTATTTT. The encoded protein is CASSLDRGFSTDTQYF.